These 17 T cell receptor beta chains were all obtained from the same sample, sequenced in a study of blood T cell repertoires in COVID-19. Produced via immunoSEQ multiplex PCR; TCRdb's table is partial and in-frame only. The data show about 59,000 clones, more than 60% seen once. Sequenced: peripheral blood. The receptors here all came from a woman in her sixties or seventies with acute or convalescent COVID-19.

The rearrangement links TRBV11-2 to TRBJ2-3, with D possibly TRBD1 on 6 matching bases. Per germline, CDR1 SGHAT and CDR2 FQNNGV. The CDR3 contains 15 residues. Trimming left V 4 bases short and J 4 bases short, with 15 bases between. CDR3: CASSSNREPSDTQYF. The CDR3 coding sequence is TGTGCCAGCAGCTCCAACAGGGAGCCGTCAGATACGCAGTATTTT.

A remark on this clone: The sample has other DNA sequences that encode this CDR3 too. J is TRBJ1-1 and V is TRBV3-1 (or the pseudogene TRBV3-2); 7 nucleotides match TRBD1. V dropped 4 bases and J dropped 1; count of bases not matched to a gene: 3. The CDR3 extends over 14 amino acids. The germline CDR1 and CDR2 sequences are LGHDT and YNNKEL (reference sequence). The CDR3 nucleotides read TGTGCCAGCAGCCCTCGACAGGGGAACACTGAAGCTTTCTTT. Translated: CASSPRQGNTEAFF.

V usage is TRBV10-2 and J usage is TRBJ1-1; D is possibly TRBD1 (5 bases). Trimming stripped 10 bases from V and 1 base from J, with 13 bases between. CDR1 is WSHSY, CDR2 SAAADI, per germline. The CDR3 sequence is 13 residues long. The CDR3 reads CATSGGANTEAFF. CDR3 coding DNA: TGCGCCACCTCGGGAGGGGCGAACACTGAAGCTTTCTTT.

The chain joins TRBV5-1 to TRBJ1-6; D remains ambiguous. V was pared by 3 bases and J by 8 bases, with 18 bases between. The germline CDR1 and CDR2 sequences are SGHRS and YFSETQ. The CDR3 consists of 16 residues. The CDR3: CASSSGRTHGDSPLHF. The CDR3 nucleotides are TGCGCCAGCAGCTCGGGCCGGACTCACGGGGATTCACCCCTCCACTTT.

The gene calls are TRBV29-1 and TRBJ1-4; D is unclear. This CDR3 has 13 residues. In germline, CDR1 is SQVTM, CDR2 ANQGSEA. V was trimmed by 0 bases and J by 8 bases, leaving 10 bases between them. The CDR3, as DNA: TGCAGCGTTGAAGAGGCGGGCGGAGAAAAACTGTTTTTT. As protein: CSVEEAGGEKLFF.

This sequence joins TRBV3-1 (or the pseudogene TRBV3-2) and TRBJ2-1; TRBD2 aligns across 9 bases. Germline loops: CDR1 LGHDT, CDR2 YNNKEL (reference sequence). The CDR3 is 14 residues long. V shed 7 bases and J 9 bases; nucleotides not matched to a gene: 10. The CDR3 sequence is CASTHGGGAGEQFF. For the CDR3, the DNA is TGTGCCAGCACCCACGGCGGGGGGGCCGGTGAGCAGTTCTTC.

The CDR3 loop reads CASSLAGGLDGYTF. The CDR3 DNA sequence: TGTGCCAGTAGTCTTGCGGGTGGGCTAGATGGCTACACCTTC. This rearrangement joins TRBV19 to TRBJ1-2; D remains unclear. The CDR3 is 14 residues long. V was clipped by 5 bases and J by 6 bases, with 16 bases between them. From germline, CDR1 is LNHDA and CDR2 SQIVND (reference sequence).

The V call is TRBV30, the J call TRBJ1-5, with a weak D call TRBD1 (6 bases). Trimming removed 2 bases from V and 7 bases from J, with 12 bases in between. The germline gives CDR1 GTSNPN, CDR2 SVGIG (reference sequence). The CDR3 contains 13 residues. CDR3 sequence reads: CAWSRKGGQPQHF. The DNA for the CDR3 is TGTGCCTGGAGTCGGAAGGGGGGGCAGCCCCAGCATTTT.

A few counts support this clone. The rearrangement uses TRBV12-5 and TRBJ2-1; TRBD2 matches at 7 bases. The CDR3 contains 18 residues. The germline gives CDR1 LGHNT, CDR2 FRNRAP. With 0 bases clipped from V and 3 bases from J, the junction kept 11 bases outside the gene matches. The CDR3 nucleotides read TGTGCTAGTGGTTTGGTACTGGGAGGGGAGAAAAGCTACAATGAGCAGTTCTTC. Encoded protein: CASGLVLGGEKSYNEQFF.

The chain has TRBV5-6 and TRBJ1-3; 8 bases line up with TRBD1. V dropped 7 bases and J dropped 0; count of bases not matched to a gene: 6. Germline loops: CDR1 SGHDT, CDR2 YYEEEE. The CDR3 is 15 residues long. The CDR3 here is CASEDRVSSGNTIYF. Written as DNA, the CDR3 is TGTGCCAGCGAGGACAGGGTCAGCTCTGGAAACACCATATATTTT. The variable domain in full, with the rest retrieved from reference TRBV5-6 and TRBJ1-3, is DAGVTQSPTHLIKTRGQQVTLRCSPKSGHDTVSWYQQALGQGPQFIFQYYEEEERQRGNFPDRFSGHQFPNYSSELNVNALLLGDSALYLCASEDRVSSGNTIYFGEGSWLTVV.

The V gene is TRBV5-1, the J gene TRBJ2-3, with a possible D match to TRBD1 (8 bases). Germline-derived CDR1 and CDR2 are SGHRS and YFSETQ. This CDR3 is built from 14 residues. V was pared by 6 bases and J by 2 bases, with 13 bases between. The CDR3 reads CASTQGGATDTQYF. CDR3 nucleotides: TGCGCCAGCACACAGGGGGGGGCCACAGATACGCAGTATTTT.

The genes are TRBV2 and TRBJ2-3, with 10 bases aligning to TRBD1. V was clipped by 7 bases and J by 4 bases; unmatched bases: 5. Germline V gene lookup returns CDR1 SNHLY and CDR2 FYNNEI. CDR3 length: 14 amino acids. The CDR3 DNA follows: TGTGCCAGCATACCGGGACAGGGGTCAGATACGCAGTATTTT. Translation gives CASIPGQGSDTQYF. Together with reference TRBV2 and TRBJ2-3, the CDR3 gives the full variable domain: EPEVTQTPSHQVTQMGQEVILRCVPISNHLYFYWYRQILGQKVEFLVSFYNNEISEKSEIFDDQFSVERPDGSNFTLKIRSTKLEDSAMYFCASIPGQGSDTQYFGPGTRLTVL.

The rearrangement joins TRBV5-4 to TRBJ1-2; a possible D gene is TRBD1 (5 bases). Germline CDR1 reads SGHNT; CDR2 reads YYREEE (reference sequence). CDR3 length equals 14 residues. V lost 3 bases and J 11 bases, leaving 20 bases between the germline ends. The CDR3 bases are TGTGCCAGCAGCTCTTACCAGACAGATCAGAGGTACACCTTC. It codes for CASSSYQTDQRYTF.

Only a few counts were recorded for this clone. V is TRBV27 and J is TRBJ1-1; D uncertain. In germline, CDR1 is MNHEY, CDR2 SMNVEV (reference sequence). The CDR3 is 15 residues long. With 0 bases removed from V and 2 bases from J, the gap between germline ends came to 10 bases. The CDR3, as DNA: TGTGCCAGCAGTTTATCGGGCAGCCTTAACACTGAAGCTTTCTTT. Its translation: CASSLSGSLNTEAFF.

The chain joins TRBV3-1 (or the pseudogene TRBV3-2) to TRBJ1-4; D is unresolved. V was pared by 0 bases and J by 5 bases, with 16 bases between. Germline values: CDR1 LGHDT, CDR2 YNNKEL (reference sequence). The CDR3 is 17 amino acids. CDR3 region: CASSQDPKPWQNEKLFF. The CDR3 DNA follows: TGTGCCAGCAGCCAAGATCCAAAACCCTGGCAGAATGAAAAACTGTTTTTT.

The rearrangement uses TRBV6-5 and TRBJ2-5; tentative D call: TRBD2 (7 bases). Germline V gene data show CDR1 as MNHEY and CDR2 as SVGAGI. The V end was cut by 3 bases, the J end by 4 bases, with 18 bases between. This CDR3 has 16 residues. The CDR3: CASSYRRGLKGETQYF. The DNA of the CDR3 is TGTGCCAGCAGTTATCGGCGGGGGCTTAAGGGAGAGACCCAGTACTTC.

This rearrangement joins TRBV28 to TRBJ1-2; weak D call: TRBD1 (5 bases). The ends were cut back, 6 bases at V and 2 bases at J, with 13 bases in the middle. The CDR3 length is 14 residues. Germline V gene data show CDR1 as MDHEN and CDR2 as SYDVKM. CDR3 coding DNA: TGTGCCAGCAGGAGGGGAGGGATGAACTATGGCTACACCTTC. Its translation is CASRRGGMNYGYTF.